The T cell receptor (beta chain) described here comes from a study of control samples from healthy donors and cancer patients. Using immunoSEQ multiplex PCR, the repertoire was profiled, and TCRdb retains in-frame clones only, with some absent. Among 85,000 to 90,000 clones listed, about nine tenths were seen once. Germline CDR1 and CDR2: MNHEY and SMNVEV (reference sequence). CDR3 length: 20 residues. V was shortened by 4 bases and J by 2 bases, with 28 bases between the two germline ends. This chain uses TRBV27 with TRBJ2-3; TRBD1 might be the D (7 bases). Sequenced material: blood. This receptor was obtained from a man in his thirties or forties in good health. In DNA form, the CDR3 reads TGTGCCAGCAGTTACAAACCCCCCACGGAGGGACAGACAAACACAGATACGCAGTATTTT. Its translation is CASSYKPPTEGQTNTDTQYF.